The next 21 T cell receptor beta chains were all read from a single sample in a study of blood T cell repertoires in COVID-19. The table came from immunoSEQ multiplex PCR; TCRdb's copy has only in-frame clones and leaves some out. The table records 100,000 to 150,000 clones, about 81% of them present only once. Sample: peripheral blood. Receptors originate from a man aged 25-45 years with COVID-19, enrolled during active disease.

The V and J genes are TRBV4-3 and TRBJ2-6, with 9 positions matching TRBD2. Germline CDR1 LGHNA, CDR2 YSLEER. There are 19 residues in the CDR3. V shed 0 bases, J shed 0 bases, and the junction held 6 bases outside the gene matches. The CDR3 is CASSQDKRGVYSGANVLTF. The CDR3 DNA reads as TGCGCCAGCAGCCAAGATAAGCGGGGGGTATACTCTGGGGCCAACGTCCTGACTTTC.

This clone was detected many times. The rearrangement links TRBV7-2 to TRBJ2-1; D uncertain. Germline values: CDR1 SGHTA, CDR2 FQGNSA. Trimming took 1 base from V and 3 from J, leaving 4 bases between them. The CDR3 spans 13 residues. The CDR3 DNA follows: TGTGCCAGCAGCTTAGGCTACTACAATGAGCAGTTCTTC. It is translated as CASSLGYYNEQFF.

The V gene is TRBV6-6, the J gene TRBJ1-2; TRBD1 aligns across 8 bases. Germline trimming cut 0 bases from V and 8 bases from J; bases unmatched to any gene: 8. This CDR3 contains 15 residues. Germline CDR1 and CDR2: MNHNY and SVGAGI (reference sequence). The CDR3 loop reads CASSYSLQGEGGYTF. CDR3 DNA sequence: TGTGCCAGCAGTTACTCTTTACAGGGGGAAGGAGGCTACACCTTC.

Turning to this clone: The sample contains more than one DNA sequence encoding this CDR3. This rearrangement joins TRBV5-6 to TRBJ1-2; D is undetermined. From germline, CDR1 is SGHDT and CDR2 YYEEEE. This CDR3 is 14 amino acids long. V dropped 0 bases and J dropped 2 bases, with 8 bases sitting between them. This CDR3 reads CASSLGARNYGYTF. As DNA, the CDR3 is TGTGCCAGCAGCTTGGGGGCCCGAAACTATGGCTACACCTTC.

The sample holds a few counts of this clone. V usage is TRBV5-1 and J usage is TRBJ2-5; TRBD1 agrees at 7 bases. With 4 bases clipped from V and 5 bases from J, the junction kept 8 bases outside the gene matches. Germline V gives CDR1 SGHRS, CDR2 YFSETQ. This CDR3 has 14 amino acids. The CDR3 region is CASSDRGGLETQYF. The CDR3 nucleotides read TGCGCCAGCAGCGACCGAGGGGGCCTCGAGACCCAGTACTTC.

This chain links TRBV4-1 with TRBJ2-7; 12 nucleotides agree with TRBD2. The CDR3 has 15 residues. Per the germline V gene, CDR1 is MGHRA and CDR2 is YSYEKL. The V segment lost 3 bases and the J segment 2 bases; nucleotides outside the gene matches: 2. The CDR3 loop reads CASSQASGGAYEQYF. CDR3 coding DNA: TGCGCCAGCAGCCAGGCTAGCGGGGGGGCCTACGAGCAGTACTTC.

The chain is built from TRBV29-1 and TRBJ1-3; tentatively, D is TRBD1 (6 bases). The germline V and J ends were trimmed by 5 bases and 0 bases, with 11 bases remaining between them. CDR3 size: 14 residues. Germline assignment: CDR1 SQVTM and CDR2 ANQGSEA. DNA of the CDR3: TGCAGCGTTATCGGACAGAGCTCTGGAAACACCATATATTTT. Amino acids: CSVIGQSSGNTIYF.

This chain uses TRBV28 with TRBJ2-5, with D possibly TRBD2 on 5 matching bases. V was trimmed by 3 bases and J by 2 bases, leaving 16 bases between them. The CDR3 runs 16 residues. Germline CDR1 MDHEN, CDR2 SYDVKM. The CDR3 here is CASSFPRRWTQETQYF. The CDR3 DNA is TGTGCCAGCAGTTTCCCCCGCCGGTGGACTCAAGAGACCCAGTACTTC.

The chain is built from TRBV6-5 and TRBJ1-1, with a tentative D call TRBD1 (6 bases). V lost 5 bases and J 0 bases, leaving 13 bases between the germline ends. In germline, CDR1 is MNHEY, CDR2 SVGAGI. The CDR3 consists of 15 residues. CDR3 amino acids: CASSPETGLNTEAFF. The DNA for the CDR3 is TGTGCCAGCAGTCCAGAGACAGGCCTGAACACTGAAGCTTTCTTT.

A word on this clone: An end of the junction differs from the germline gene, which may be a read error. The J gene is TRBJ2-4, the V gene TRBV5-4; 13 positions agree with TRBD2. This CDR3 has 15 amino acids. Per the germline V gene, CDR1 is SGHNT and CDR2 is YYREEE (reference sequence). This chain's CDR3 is CASSLEWTSGSRQYF. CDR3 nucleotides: TGTGCCAGCAGTTTGGAGTGGACTAGCGGGAGTCGTCAGTACTTC.

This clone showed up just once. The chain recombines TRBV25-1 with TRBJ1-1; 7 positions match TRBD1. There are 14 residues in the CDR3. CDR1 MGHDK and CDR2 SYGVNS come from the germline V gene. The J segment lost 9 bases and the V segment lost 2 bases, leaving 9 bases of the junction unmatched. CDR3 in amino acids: CASSEGSRGRKAFF. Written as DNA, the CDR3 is TGTGCCAGCAGTGAAGGAAGTAGGGGGCGTAAAGCTTTCTTT. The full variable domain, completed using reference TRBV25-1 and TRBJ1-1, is EADIYQTPRYLVIGTGKKITLECSQTMGHDKMYWYQQDPGMELHLIHYSYGVNSTEKGDLSSESTVSRIRTEHFPLTLESARPSHTSQYLCASSEGSRGRKAFFGQGTRLTVV.

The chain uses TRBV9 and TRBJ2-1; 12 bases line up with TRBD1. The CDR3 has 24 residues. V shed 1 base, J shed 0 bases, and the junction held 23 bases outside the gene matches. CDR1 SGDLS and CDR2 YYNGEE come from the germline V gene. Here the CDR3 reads CASSVSSGDRGPFIGWSSYNEQFF. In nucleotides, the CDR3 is TGTGCCAGCAGCGTATCCTCCGGGGACAGGGGGCCGTTTATCGGATGGAGCTCCTACAATGAGCAGTTCTTC.

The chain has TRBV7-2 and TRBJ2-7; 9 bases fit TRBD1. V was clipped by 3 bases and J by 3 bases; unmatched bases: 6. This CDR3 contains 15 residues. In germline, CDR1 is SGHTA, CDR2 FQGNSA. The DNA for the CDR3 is TGTGCCAGCAGCTTCACAGGGGGCAGAGACTACGAGCAGTACTTC. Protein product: CASSFTGGRDYEQYF.

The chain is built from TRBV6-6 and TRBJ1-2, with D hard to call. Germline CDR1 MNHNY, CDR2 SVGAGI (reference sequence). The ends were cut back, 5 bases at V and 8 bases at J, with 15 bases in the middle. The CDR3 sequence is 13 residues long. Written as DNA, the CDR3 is TGTGCCAGCAGTCCCTACCCGGAGGGCGGCTACACCTTC. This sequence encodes CASSPYPEGGYTF.

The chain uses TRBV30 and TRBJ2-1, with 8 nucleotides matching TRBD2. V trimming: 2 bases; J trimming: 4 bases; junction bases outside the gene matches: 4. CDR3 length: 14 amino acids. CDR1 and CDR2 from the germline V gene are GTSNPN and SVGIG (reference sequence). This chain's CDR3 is CAWSSGGVYNEQFF. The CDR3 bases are TGTGCCTGGAGTTCGGGGGGGGTTTACAATGAGCAGTTCTTC.

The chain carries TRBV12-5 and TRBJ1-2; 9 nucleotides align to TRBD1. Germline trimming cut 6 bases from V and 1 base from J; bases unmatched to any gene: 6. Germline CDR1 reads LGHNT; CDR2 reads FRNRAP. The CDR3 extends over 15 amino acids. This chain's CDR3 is CASGQGAPFNYGYTF. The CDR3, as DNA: TGTGCTAGTGGACAGGGGGCGCCTTTTAACTATGGCTACACCTTC. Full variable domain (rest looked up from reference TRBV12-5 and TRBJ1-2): DARVTQTPRHKVTEMGQEVTMRCQPILGHNTVFWYRQTMMQGLELLAYFRNRAPLDDSGMPKDRFSAEMPDATLATLKIQPSEPRDSAVYFCASGQGAPFNYGYTFGSGTRLTVV.

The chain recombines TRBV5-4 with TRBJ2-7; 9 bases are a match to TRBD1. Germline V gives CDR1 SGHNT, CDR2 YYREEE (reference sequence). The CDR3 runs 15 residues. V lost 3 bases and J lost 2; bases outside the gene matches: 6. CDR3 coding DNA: TGTGCCAGCAGCTACGGGACAGGGCTCCCCTACGAGCAGTACTTC. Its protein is CASSYGTGLPYEQYF.

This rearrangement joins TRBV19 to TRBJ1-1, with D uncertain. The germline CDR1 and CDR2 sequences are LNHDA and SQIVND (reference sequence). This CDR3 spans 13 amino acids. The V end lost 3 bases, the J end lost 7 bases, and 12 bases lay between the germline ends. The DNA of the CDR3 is TGTGCCAGTAGTATGGGAGGCAGCATTGAAGCTTTCTTT. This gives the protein CASSMGGSIEAFF.

The CDR3 sequence is CASRLQGGPYEQYF. DNA for the CDR3: TGTGCCAGCAGATTACAGGGTGGCCCCTACGAGCAGTACTTC. The chain couples TRBV5-6 to TRBJ2-7; D possibly corresponds to TRBD1 (6 bases). Per germline, CDR1 SGHDT and CDR2 YYEEEE. This CDR3 comprises 14 residues. Between the trimmed V and J ends, which lost 5 bases and 2 bases, there was a span of 14 bases.

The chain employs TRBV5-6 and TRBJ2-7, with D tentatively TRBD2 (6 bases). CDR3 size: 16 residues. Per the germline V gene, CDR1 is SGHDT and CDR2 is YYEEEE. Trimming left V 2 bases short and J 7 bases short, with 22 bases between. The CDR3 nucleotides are TGTGCCAGCAGCTTTATGGTAGCCGGTGGGGGGTATGAGCAGTACTTC. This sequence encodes CASSFMVAGGGYEQYF.

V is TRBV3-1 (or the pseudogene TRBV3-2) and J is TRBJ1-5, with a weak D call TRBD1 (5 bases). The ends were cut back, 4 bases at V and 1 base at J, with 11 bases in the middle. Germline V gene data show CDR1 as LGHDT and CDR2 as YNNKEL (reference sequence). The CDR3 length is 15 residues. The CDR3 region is CASSLGGYSNQPQHF. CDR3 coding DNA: TGTGCCAGCAGCCTGGGGGGGTACAGCAATCAGCCCCAGCATTTT.